A selection of T cell receptor beta chains follows, all from one sample in a study of shared clonotypes between healthy human individuals. Sequencing used immunoSEQ multiplex PCR; TCRdb keeps in-frame clones, though not all of them. The sample carries roughly 1 million clones, approximately 68% recorded once. What was sequenced was memory CD4+ T cells sorted from blood. All receptors derive from a man aged 18 to 30 in good health. CDR3s include the opening cysteine and the closing phenylalanine or tryptophan. Fields, in order: clone size, D gene, J gene, V gene, CDR3 protein, CDR3 DNA. D genes are given only for firm matches. Not all rows give a size; the values are once, few, many and, for expanded clones, a class.

abundance: -; d_gene: -; j_gene: TRBJ2-2; v_gene: TRBV21-1; CDR3aa: CASSKRDLNTGELFF; CDR3nt: TGTGCCAGCAGCAAGAGGGACCTGAACACCGGGGAGCTGTTTTTT
abundance: -; d_gene: -; j_gene: TRBJ1-1; v_gene: TRBV7-9; CDR3aa: CASSQTPQAFF; CDR3nt: TGTGCCAGCAGCCAGACCCCTCAGGCTTTCTTT
abundance: -; d_gene: -; j_gene: TRBJ1-4; v_gene: TRBV2; CDR3aa: CASSVQEEKLFF; CDR3nt: TGTGCCAGCAGTGTACAGGAAGAAAAACTGTTTTTT
abundance: -; d_gene: -; j_gene: TRBJ2-7; v_gene: TRBV5-1; CDR3aa: CASSLTTGTGYDEQYF; CDR3nt: TGCGCCAGCAGCTTGACTACAGGGACCGGATATGACGAGCAGTACTTC
abundance: -; d_gene: -; j_gene: TRBJ1-6; v_gene: TRBV28; CDR3aa: CASNRLSSYNSPLHF; CDR3nt: TGTGCCAGCAACCGATTGAGCTCCTATAATTCACCCCTCCACTTT
abundance: -; d_gene: TRBD1; j_gene: TRBJ2-5; v_gene: TRBV12-5; CDR3aa: CASGPGQVGQETQYF; CDR3nt: TGTGCTAGTGGTCCTGGACAGGTCGGCCAAGAGACCCAGTACTTC
abundance: -; d_gene: TRBD1; j_gene: TRBJ1-5; v_gene: TRBV4-1; CDR3aa: CASSHPGGGNQPQHF; CDR3nt: TGCGCCAGCAGCCACCCAGGGGGCGGTAATCAGCCCCAGCATTTT
abundance: -; d_gene: TRBD1; j_gene: TRBJ2-7; v_gene: TRBV4-1; CDR3aa: CASSQGYGTGNEQYF; CDR3nt: TGCGCCAGCAGCCAAGGCTACGGGACAGGGAACGAGCAGTACTTC
abundance: -; d_gene: TRBD1; j_gene: TRBJ2-5; v_gene: TRBV5-6; CDR3aa: CASSLFDREWETQYF; CDR3nt: TGTGCCAGCAGCTTGTTCGACAGGGAGTGGGAGACCCAGTACTTC
abundance: -; d_gene: -; j_gene: TRBJ1-4; v_gene: TRBV7-9; CDR3aa: CASSLRELNEKLFF; CDR3nt: TGTGCCAGCAGCTTGCGGGAGCTTAATGAAAAACTGTTTTTT
abundance: -; d_gene: -; j_gene: TRBJ1-5; v_gene: TRBV5-1; CDR3aa: CASSAQGLWQPQHF; CDR3nt: TGCGCCAGCAGCGCCCAGGGGCTTTGGCAGCCCCAGCATTTT
abundance: -; d_gene: TRBD1; j_gene: TRBJ1-1; v_gene: TRBV5-1; CDR3aa: CASRTGSNTEAFF; CDR3nt: TGCGCCAGCAGGACAGGGTCGAACACTGAAGCTTTCTTT
abundance: -; d_gene: -; j_gene: TRBJ1-6; v_gene: TRBV10-3; CDR3aa: CAISGGNSPLHF; CDR3nt: TGTGCCATTTCTGGGGGCAATTCACCCCTCCACTTT
abundance: -; d_gene: TRBD1; j_gene: TRBJ1-6; v_gene: TRBV5-6; CDR3aa: CASSSLGQGQASSPLHF; CDR3nt: TGTGCCAGCAGCTCTTTGGGACAGGGTCAGGCGAGTTCACCCCTCCACTTT
abundance: -; d_gene: TRBD1; j_gene: TRBJ1-1; v_gene: TRBV10-3; CDR3aa: CAISERQGASAFF; CDR3nt: TGTGCCATCAGTGAGAGGCAGGGGGCCTCAGCTTTCTTT
abundance: -; d_gene: -; j_gene: TRBJ2-7; v_gene: TRBV19; CDR3aa: CASSPSGLYYEQYF; CDR3nt: TGTGCCAGTAGCCCATCCGGTCTTTACTACGAGCAGTACTTC
abundance: -; d_gene: -; j_gene: TRBJ1-5; v_gene: TRBV15; CDR3aa: CATSRDGSNSNQPQHF; CDR3nt: TGTGCCACCAGCAGAGATGGGAGTAATAGCAATCAGCCCCAGCATTTT
abundance: -; d_gene: TRBD1; j_gene: TRBJ2-7; v_gene: TRBV7-9; CDR3aa: CASSLLEGAGEQYF; CDR3nt: TGTGCCAGCAGCTTATTAGAGGGGGCCGGCGAGCAGTACTTC
abundance: -; d_gene: TRBD2; j_gene: TRBJ2-7; v_gene: TRBV2; CDR3aa: CASKLLANIYEQYF; CDR3nt: TGTGCCAGCAAATTACTAGCGAATATTTACGAGCAGTACTTC
abundance: once; d_gene: -; j_gene: TRBJ2-3; v_gene: TRBV25-1; CDR3aa: CASRFSGTQYF; CDR3nt: TGTGCCAGCCGCTTCTCCGGTACGCAGTATTTT
abundance: once; d_gene: -; j_gene: TRBJ2-5; v_gene: TRBV7-2; CDR3aa: CASSLGDFGTQYF; CDR3nt: TGTGCCAGCAGCTTAGGGGATTTTGGGACCCAGTACTTC
abundance: -; d_gene: -; j_gene: TRBJ2-1; v_gene: TRBV6-5; CDR3aa: CASSYLGGNEQFF; CDR3nt: TGTGCCAGCAGTTACTTAGGGGGGAATGAGCAGTTCTTC
abundance: -; d_gene: -; j_gene: TRBJ1-2; v_gene: TRBV19; CDR3aa: CASSRQASDGYTF; CDR3nt: TGTGCCAGTAGTAGACAGGCAAGCGATGGCTACACCTTC
abundance: -; d_gene: -; j_gene: TRBJ1-1; v_gene: TRBV9; CDR3aa: CASSPQAGSTEAFF; CDR3nt: TGTGCCAGCAGCCCCCAGGCGGGTAGCACTGAAGCTTTCTTT
abundance: -; d_gene: -; j_gene: TRBJ1-2; v_gene: TRBV6-1; CDR3aa: CARQGNYGYTF; CDR3nt: TGTGCCAGACAGGGTAACTATGGCTACACCTTC
abundance: -; d_gene: -; j_gene: TRBJ1-4; v_gene: TRBV2; CDR3aa: CASTREEGLNEKLFF; CDR3nt: TGTGCCAGCACGAGGGAGGAGGGGCTTAATGAAAAACTGTTTTTT
abundance: -; d_gene: -; j_gene: TRBJ2-7; v_gene: TRBV7-2; CDR3aa: CASSLGFSQYF; CDR3nt: TGTGCCAGCAGCTTAGGTTTCTCCCAGTACTTC
abundance: -; d_gene: TRBD1; j_gene: TRBJ2-7; v_gene: TRBV5-4; CDR3aa: CASSLGQGAQSPYEQYF; CDR3nt: TGTGCCAGCAGCCTAGGACAGGGGGCGCAGTCCCCCTACGAGCAGTACTTC
abundance: -; d_gene: -; j_gene: TRBJ2-5; v_gene: TRBV6-5; CDR3aa: CASSQQGNQYF; CDR3nt: TGTGCCAGCAGCCAACAGGGAAACCAGTACTTC
abundance: -; d_gene: -; j_gene: TRBJ2-1; v_gene: TRBV7-2; CDR3aa: CASSLGVGSYNEQFF; CDR3nt: TGTGCCAGCAGCTTAGGGGTAGGGTCCTACAATGAGCAGTTCTTC
abundance: -; d_gene: -; j_gene: TRBJ1-5; v_gene: TRBV18; CDR3aa: CASSPGSGNNQPQHF; CDR3nt: TGTGCCAGCTCACCGGGTTCGGGGAACAATCAGCCCCAGCATTTT
abundance: -; d_gene: -; j_gene: TRBJ2-1; v_gene: TRBV7-9; CDR3aa: CASSFASSGRLMFF; CDR3nt: TGTGCCAGCAGCTTTGCTTCCTCCGGGCGGCTGATGTTCTTC
abundance: -; d_gene: -; j_gene: TRBJ1-2; v_gene: TRBV6-6; CDR3aa: CASSYADSYTF; CDR3nt: TGTGCCAGCAGTTACGCAGACAGCTACACCTTC
abundance: -; d_gene: TRBD1; j_gene: TRBJ2-6; v_gene: TRBV19; CDR3aa: CASSISTGKASGANVLTF; CDR3nt: TGTGCCAGTAGTATTTCGACAGGGAAAGCGTCTGGGGCCAACGTCCTGACTTTC
abundance: -; d_gene: -; j_gene: TRBJ2-5; v_gene: TRBV5-5; CDR3aa: CASSLARGGGLETQYF; CDR3nt: TGTGCCAGCAGCTTGGCGAGGGGAGGAGGGTTAGAGACCCAGTACTTC
abundance: -; d_gene: -; j_gene: TRBJ1-2; v_gene: TRBV4-1; CDR3aa: CASSQDGGAYGYTF; CDR3nt: TGCGCCAGCAGCCAAGACGGGGGGGCTTATGGCTACACCTTC
abundance: -; d_gene: -; j_gene: TRBJ2-1; v_gene: TRBV4-1; CDR3aa: CASSQDWRSSYNEQFF; CDR3nt: TGCGCCAGCAGCCAAGATTGGAGGAGCTCCTACAATGAGCAGTTCTTC
abundance: -; d_gene: TRBD1; j_gene: TRBJ2-7; v_gene: TRBV19; CDR3aa: CASSTGQGHEQYF; CDR3nt: TGTGCCAGTAGTACGGGACAGGGCCACGAGCAGTACTTC
abundance: -; d_gene: TRBD1; j_gene: TRBJ1-2; v_gene: TRBV10-3; CDR3aa: CAISLDRAGYGYTF; CDR3nt: TGTGCCATCAGCCTGGACAGGGCCGGCTATGGCTACACCTTC
abundance: once; d_gene: TRBD1; j_gene: TRBJ2-7; v_gene: TRBV28; CDR3aa: CASSPTNRGTYEQYF; CDR3nt: TGTGCCAGCAGTCCGACCAACAGGGGCACCTACGAGCAGTACTTC
abundance: -; d_gene: -; j_gene: TRBJ2-3; v_gene: TRBV19; CDR3aa: CASSKGMDTQYF; CDR3nt: TGTGCCAGTAGTAAGGGAATGGATACGCAGTATTTT
abundance: once; d_gene: -; j_gene: TRBJ2-7; v_gene: TRBV6-5; CDR3aa: CASSYPPYEQYF; CDR3nt: TGTGCCAGCAGTTACCCCCCATACGAGCAGTACTTC
abundance: -; d_gene: TRBD1; j_gene: TRBJ1-2; v_gene: TRBV5-1; CDR3aa: CASSFYLTGGDGYTF; CDR3nt: TGCGCCAGCAGCTTCTATCTTACAGGGGGAGATGGCTACACCTTC
abundance: -; d_gene: -; j_gene: TRBJ1-1; v_gene: TRBV7-2; CDR3aa: CASSSRGFLEAFF; CDR3nt: TGTGCCAGCAGTTCCCGGGGTTTCCTTGAAGCTTTCTTT
abundance: -; d_gene: TRBD1; j_gene: TRBJ1-4; v_gene: TRBV7-9; CDR3aa: CASRDTFLGGGLEKLFF; CDR3nt: TGTGCCAGCAGGGACACCTTTTTAGGGGGCGGTCTTGAAAAACTGTTTTTT
abundance: -; d_gene: -; j_gene: TRBJ2-2; v_gene: TRBV4-2; CDR3aa: CASSQVGWGVTNTGELFF; CDR3nt: TGTGCCAGCAGCCAAGTAGGTTGGGGGGTCACGAACACCGGGGAGCTGTTTTTT
abundance: -; d_gene: -; j_gene: TRBJ2-4; v_gene: TRBV19; CDR3aa: CASSTGGGVNIQYF; CDR3nt: TGTGCCAGTAGTACAGGAGGAGGGGTCAACATTCAGTACTTC
abundance: -; d_gene: TRBD2; j_gene: TRBJ2-1; v_gene: TRBV4-3; CDR3aa: CASSRLAGGLGEQFF; CDR3nt: TGCGCCAGCAGCCGACTAGCGGGAGGGTTGGGGGAGCAGTTCTTC